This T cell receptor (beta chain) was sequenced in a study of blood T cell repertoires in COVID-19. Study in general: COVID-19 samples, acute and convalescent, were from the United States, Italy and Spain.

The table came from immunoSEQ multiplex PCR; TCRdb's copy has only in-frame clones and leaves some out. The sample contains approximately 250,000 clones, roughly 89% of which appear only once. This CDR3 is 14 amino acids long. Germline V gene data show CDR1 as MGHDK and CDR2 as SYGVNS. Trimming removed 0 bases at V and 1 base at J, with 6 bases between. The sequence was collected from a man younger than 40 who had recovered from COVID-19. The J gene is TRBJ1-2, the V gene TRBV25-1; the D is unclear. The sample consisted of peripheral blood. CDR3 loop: CASSEYGGNYGYTF. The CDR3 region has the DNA TGTGCCAGCAGTGAATATGGAGGTAACTATGGCTACACCTTC.